The rows below give T cell receptor beta chains drawn from one sample of a study of T cells in Graves' hyperthyroidism and ophthalmopathy. A single record per CDR3 protein comes from TCRdb applying MiXCR to the multiplex PCR reads. The sample holds hundreds of thousands of distinct CDR3 sequences, approximately 15% seen once. Sequencing was carried out using blood. These receptors were taken from a woman aged 18 to 35 with Graves' hyperthyroidism. CDR3s include the opening cysteine and the closing phenylalanine or tryptophan. D genes are given only for firm matches. Clone sizes are given selectively: once, few, many, or a class where the clone is expanded.

clone size,J gene,V gene,D gene,CDR3 protein,CDR3 DNA
-,TRBJ2-1,TRBV10-3,TRBD1,CAISEIGTGGGDEQFF,TGTGCCATCAGTGAGATAGGGACAGGGGGCGGCGATGAGCAGTTCTTC
-,TRBJ1-2,TRBV7-9,-,CASSSRGGPWPYGYTF,TGTGCCAGCAGCTCGAGGGGGGGGCCTTGGCCCTATGGCTACACCTTC
-,TRBJ2-7,TRBV7-9,-,CASSLSTAAYEQYF,TGTGCCAGCAGCTTAAGTACAGCCGCCTACGAGCAGTACTTC
once,TRBJ2-1,TRBV20-1,TRBD2,CSARDPSLAGYNEQFF,TGCAGTGCTAGAGATCCGAGTCTAGCGGGATACAATGAGCAGTTCTTC
-,TRBJ1-6,TRBV5-1,-,CASSLGGGQSPLHF,TGCGCCAGCAGCTTGGGGGGGGGTCAATCACCCCTCCACTTT
few,TRBJ2-5,TRBV3-1,-,CASSQVYETQYF,TGTGCCAGCAGCCAAGTATACGAGACCCAGTACTTC
-,TRBJ2-5,TRBV5-1,-,CASSPPRPETQYF,TGCGCCAGCAGCCCGCCACGACCAGAGACCCAGTACTTC
-,TRBJ2-3,TRBV29-1,-,CSSSWRDTQYF,TGCAGCTCCTCTTGGAGGGATACGCAGTATTTT
few,TRBJ1-5,TRBV4-3,-,CASSLGTVGGNQPQHF,TGCGCCAGCAGCCTTGGGACGGTTGGGGGCAATCAGCCCCAGCATTTT
few,TRBJ2-1,TRBV6-2/TRBV6-3,-,CASTTRGTYNEQFF,TGTGCCAGCACCACTAGAGGCACCTACAATGAGCAGTTCTTC
few,TRBJ2-7,TRBV20-1,-,CSARVGGSTYEQYF,TGCAGTGCTAGAGTTGGCGGTTCAACCTACGAGCAGTACTTC
many,TRBJ1-5,TRBV7-9,-,CASPGGGNQPQHF,TGTGCCAGCCCGGGAGGGGGAAATCAGCCCCAGCATTTT
-,TRBJ2-1,TRBV28,-,CASSLAARDNEQFF,TGTGCCAGCAGTTTGGCCGCGCGCGACAATGAGCAGTTCTTC
-,TRBJ2-7,TRBV28,-,CASRTGTTSEQYF,TGTGCCAGCAGGACCGGGACAACCAGCGAGCAGTACTTC
few,TRBJ2-1,TRBV13,TRBD2,CASSGTSGRAYNEQFF,TGTGCCAGCAGCGGGACTAGCGGGAGGGCGTACAATGAGCAGTTCTTC
-,TRBJ1-5,TRBV12-3/TRBV12-4,-,CASSYTQGARPHF,TGTGCCAGCAGTTATACTCAAGGGGCCCGTCCCCATTTT
many,TRBJ2-3,TRBV15,-,CATSRYQETQYF,TGTGCCACCAGTAGGTACCAGGAAACGCAGTATTTT